The following is a T cell receptor beta chain sequence with its context. Its specificity is unknown. An end of the junction does not agree with germline; a read error may underlie this. This entry comes from a study of CD8 T cells in ankylosing spondylitis. CDR3 length: 18 residues. Scientists made TCR beta libraries using quantitative 5'-RACE with molecular barcodes. TCRdb reprocessed the 5' RACE reads via MiXCR and lists one record per CDR3 protein. Found here are more than 250,000 distinct CDR3 sequences, approximately 10% of them singletons; the top ten hold roughly 9%. The study's findings and limits: One TCR beta motif, made up of roughly 8 highly homologous variants, appeared characteristic of ankylosing spondylitis blood. Past research had described some motif variants in reactive arthritis synovial fluid and blood. Relatively scarce in peripheral blood, disease-linked clones were CD8+.

Sequencing was carried out using blood, either unsorted or a sorted T cell fraction (not recorded which). The chain recombines TRBV12-3 or TRBV12-4 with TRBJ2-2; possibly TRBD1 for D (6 bases). The clonotype was recovered from a female donor with ankylosing spondylitis or in good health (not recorded which). The CDR3 nucleotides read TGTGCCTGCAGTTTAGCGACCCTACGGACAGTCGGGTCCGGGGAGCTGTTTTTT. The encoded protein is CACSLATLRTVGSGELFF.